This T cell receptor (beta chain) originates from a study of blood T cell repertoires in COVID-19. Study background: Samples taken during acute and convalescent COVID-19 were collected in the United States, Italy and Spain.

The junction had 3 bases not matched to a gene; V was cut back by 2 bases and J by 11 bases. The CDR3 runs 13 residues. Germline V gives CDR1 ENHRY, CDR2 SYGVKD. The protocol was immunoSEQ multiplex PCR, while the TCRdb copy is restricted to in-frame clones and leaves out a portion. The table records 150,000 to 200,000 clones, around 85% of them present only once. This receptor was taken from a human donor with acute or convalescent COVID-19. The donor label of this sample is uncertain. The chain is built from TRBV10-3 and TRBJ1-4, with TRBD1 identical over 9 bases. Sequenced: peripheral blood. The CDR3 is CAISETGQGKLFF. CDR3 in DNA: TGTGCCATCAGTGAGACCGGACAGGGGAAACTGTTTTTT.